The 18 T cell receptor beta chains below all came from one sample that was sequenced in a study of T-cell memory formation after mild COVID-19. One entry per CDR3 protein results from TCRdb running MiXCR on the 5' RACE reads. The sample holds roughly 300,000 distinct CDR3 sequences; approximately 8% are singletons and the top ten take approximately 22%. The specimen was PBMCs or a T cell subset sorted from them (not recorded which). The receptors originated from a man between 18 and 29 years old who had mild COVID-19 (a few samples of this study predate the infection). Cell type and time point are not known.

For this clonotype: Just one base apart from a much larger clone, this may be a read error. The chain links TRBV5-1 to TRBJ1-4, with no clear D. The CDR3 contains 13 residues. Germline lookup yields CDR1 SGHRS and CDR2 YFSETQ. CDR3 bases: TGCGCCAGCAGCTTGGTCTTGAATGAAAAACTGATTTTT. Amino acids: CASSLVLNEKLIF. The full variable domain, its missing parts supplied by reference TRBV5-1 and TRBJ1-4, is KAGVTQTPRYLIKTRGQQVTLSCSPISGHRSVSWYQQTPGQGLQFLFEYFSETQRNKGNFPGRFSGRQFSNSRSEMNVSTLELGDSALYLCASSLVLNEKLIFGSGTQLSVL.

The V gene is TRBV7-6, the J gene TRBJ2-3; 7 nucleotides align to TRBD1. V gave up 2 bases and J gave up 5 bases; unmatched junction bases: 1. CDR3 size: 13 residues. The germline V gene has CDR1 SGHVS and CDR2 FNYEAQ. CDR3 sequence (DNA): TGTGCCAGCAGCTTACGACAGGGAGATACGCAGTATTTT. Encoded protein: CASSLRQGDTQYF.

CDR3 DNA sequence: TGTGCCAGCAGACAGGGTTATGAGCAGTTCTTC. Its translation is CASRQGYEQFF. The chain recombines TRBV6-6 with TRBJ2-1, with a possible D match to TRBD1 (6 bases). Trimming left V 6 bases short and J 8 bases short, with 8 bases between. CDR3 length: 11 residues. The germline V gene has CDR1 MNHNY and CDR2 SVGAGI (reference sequence).

The table lists this clonotype with many counts. The V gene is TRBV24-1, the J gene TRBJ1-2; no reliable D call. The CDR3 sequence is 14 residues long. Trimming shortened V by 3 bases and J by 1 base, and 8 bases separated the two germline ends. Germline values: CDR1 KGHDR, CDR2 SFDVKD. The CDR3 region is CATSDQENNYGYTF. The CDR3 DNA follows: TGTGCCACCAGTGATCAAGAGAATAACTATGGCTACACCTTC.

This clonotype showed up many times. The chain combines TRBV12-3 or TRBV12-4 with TRBJ1-1; no clear D gene. CDR3 size: 11 residues. Trimming shortened V by 10 bases and J by 5 bases, and 11 bases separated the two germline ends. CDR3 coding DNA: TGTGCCATAGCGGGGTTTACTGAAGCTTTCTTT. It specifies CAIAGFTEAFF.

This rearrangement joins TRBV7-9 to TRBJ1-2; 9 nucleotides align to TRBD1. The CDR3 spans 16 residues. Losses at the gene ends were 4 bases for V and 4 bases for J; bases not matched to a gene: 10. From germline, CDR1 is SEHNR and CDR2 FQNEAQ (reference sequence). In DNA, the CDR3 is TGTGCCAGCAGCTCTGGGGGACAGGGCGAGTTCTATGGCTACACCTTC. Its translation: CASSSGGQGEFYGYTF.

This clonotype came up many times. The V call is TRBV11-2, the J call TRBJ2-3; no definite D call. The V gene lost 7 bases and the J gene lost 2 bases, with 7 bases spanning the gap. In germline, CDR1 is SGHAT, CDR2 FQNNGV. The CDR3 covers 12 residues. CDR3 in amino acids: CASTLYTDTQYF. CDR3 DNA: TGTGCCAGCACCCTTTACACAGATACGCAGTATTTT. Full variable domain (outside the CDR3, taken from reference TRBV11-2 and TRBJ2-3): EAGVAQSPRYKIIEKRQSVAFWCNPISGHATLYWYQQILGQGPKLLIQFQNNGVVDDSQLPKDRFSAERLKGVDSTLKIQPAKLEDSAVYLCASTLYTDTQYFGPGTRLTVL.

This clonotype was counted only a few times. The J gene is TRBJ1-2, the V gene TRBV29-1, with a possible D match to TRBD1 (5 bases). V lost 4 bases to trimming and J lost 5 bases, with 26 bases between them. CDR3 length: 17 amino acids. The germline V gene encodes CDR1 SQVTM and CDR2 ANQGSEA. Written as DNA, the CDR3 is TGCAGCGTTGTCCTCCTCGTCCGGGACCGTCTATCATATGGCTACACCTTC. Protein sequence: CSVVLLVRDRLSYGYTF.

J is TRBJ1-4 and V is TRBV4-2; D is unclear. CDR3 length equals 15 residues. Germline CDR1 LGHNA, CDR2 YNFKEQ. With 0 bases removed from V and 0 bases from J, the gap between germline ends came to 5 bases. Here the CDR3 DNA reads TGTGCCAGCAGCCAAGAAACGGCAACTAATGAAAAACTGTTTTTT. Translating it yields CASSQETATNEKLFF.

V is TRBV6-6 and J is TRBJ1-2; D gene ambiguous. This CDR3 has 11 residues. Germline CDR1 is MNHNY and CDR2 is SVGAGI (reference sequence). V dropped 5 bases and J dropped 8 bases, with 9 bases sitting between them. The CDR3 sequence is CASSPLGGYTF. In DNA, the CDR3 is TGTGCCAGCAGTCCCCTCGGGGGCTACACCTTC.

The table lists this clonotype with a few counts. CDR3 in DNA: TGCAGTGCCTTACGTCCGGCAGGGGGCGGTGGCTACACCTTC. Translation gives CSALRPAGGGGYTF. This chain connects TRBV20-1 to TRBJ1-2, with TRBD1 matching 8 bases. Unmatched junction bases numbered 13, after V lost 6 bases and J lost 7 bases. This CDR3 has 14 amino acids. Germline V CDR1 and CDR2: DFQATT, SNEGSKA (reference sequence).

The chain links TRBV5-6 to TRBJ2-3; a possible D gene is TRBD2 (6 bases). Deletions cut 4 bases from V and 5 bases from J, with 17 bases between. Per the germline V gene, CDR1 is SGHDT and CDR2 is YYEEEE. This CDR3 is built from 15 residues. CDR3 sequence (DNA): TGTGCCAGCAGCCCCCCGGGACTGAGAGGAGATACGCAGTATTTT. It is translated as CASSPPGLRGDTQYF.

This clonotype was seen many times. V gene TRBV5-1 combines with J gene TRBJ1-6; 8 nucleotides match TRBD1. Germline values: CDR1 SGHRS, CDR2 YFSETQ. With V trimmed by 3 bases and J by 8 bases, 4 bases remained unmatched. The CDR3 contains 14 residues. This CDR3 reads CASSYGQGYSPLHF. The CDR3 DNA follows: TGCGCCAGCAGCTACGGACAGGGCTATTCACCCCTCCACTTT.

DNA of the CDR3: TGTGCCAGCAGCGGGATCGCGGGGGGCGGGGTGGAGCAGTTCTTC. This sequence encodes CASSGIAGGGVEQFF. This chain uses TRBV7-2 with TRBJ2-1, with 8 bases matching TRBD2. J lost 10 bases, V lost 5 bases, and 13 bases had no gene match. Germline V gene data show CDR1 as SGHTA and CDR2 as FQGNSA. This CDR3 has 15 residues.

This clonotype showed up just a few times. This chain connects TRBV24-1 to TRBJ2-2; 7 nucleotides align to TRBD1. The CDR3 is made up of 18 amino acids. V lost 3 bases, J lost 0 bases, and 9 bases stayed unmatched. The germline CDR1 and CDR2 sequences are KGHDR and SFDVKD. The CDR3 here is CATSDPWGTEANTGELFF. The CDR3 coding sequence is TGTGCCACCAGTGATCCTTGGGGGACAGAAGCGAACACCGGGGAGCTGTTTTTT.

This clonotype was counted between two and nine times. The genes are TRBV6-6 and TRBJ1-2; D unresolved. Germline assignment: CDR1 MNHNY and CDR2 SVGAGI (reference sequence). V dropped 5 bases and J dropped 4 bases, with 14 bases sitting between them. The CDR3 length is 14 residues. The DNA of the CDR3 is TGTGCCAGCAGTCACCCCCTGGCGAGCTATGGCTACACCTTC. This codes for CASSHPLASYGYTF.

This clonotype was seen many times. The V and J genes are TRBV2 and TRBJ2-5; weak D call: TRBD2 (5 bases). The CDR3 is 14 residues long. Per germline, CDR1 SNHLY and CDR2 FYNNEI. V lost 4 bases and J 2 bases, leaving 11 bases between the germline ends. The CDR3 nucleotides are TGTGCCAGCAGTGTCAGGACTGATCAAGAGACCCAGTACTTC. Translation: CASSVRTDQETQYF.

There are a few counts of this clonotype. The V and J genes are TRBV29-1 and TRBJ2-2; 8 bases match TRBD2. With 5 bases clipped from V and 3 bases from J, the junction kept 8 bases outside the gene matches. Germline CDR1 is SQVTM and CDR2 is ANQGSEA. The CDR3 loop spans 15 amino acids. DNA for the CDR3: TGCAGCGTTTACTTCGGGACTAGTGACACCGGGGAGCTGTTTTTT. This gives the protein CSVYFGTSDTGELFF.